This T cell receptor (beta chain) was documented in a study of blood T cells in healthy people across ages (dated by TCRdb to 2015 to 2017). Turning to the overall study: In model experiments, template switching captured about one uniquely barcoded TCR beta cDNA molecule for every two T cells. To avoid experimental bias, donors of different ages were spread randomly across the sequencing lanes. Age-related changes in TCR beta repertoire diversity were measured in the study by deep sequencing normalized with unique cDNA molecular identifiers. The donors were split into four age groups: young (average 16 years), middle-aged (roughly 39), aged (62) and long-lived (over 80). Using the same blood draw, the study looked at two additional independent replicas of 1 million unique cDNA reads for two donors, one aged 18 to 30 and the other aged 80 or older. Broader findings and caveats from the paper: Since profiling was done on bulk unsorted PBMCs, naive and antigen-experienced compartments could not be conclusively compared. Compared with the aged group, more naive CD4+ T cells, fewer expanded clones and increased TCR diversity were shown by the long-lived group, suggesting age selection. Total diversity estimates from one million sequenced T cells were considered lower bounds and underestimates. The percentage of naive T cells measured by flow cytometry correlated strongly with observed TCR beta diversity. The CMV infection status of donors was not known, potentially confounding age-related changes in expanded clonotypes. Observed TCR beta diversity per million T cells fell roughly linearly with age, and a significant reduction was already apparent by age about 43.

Remarks on this clonotype: The antigen this receptor binds is unknown. The sample holds no much larger clone one base away, and base qualities are not on file.

Library preparation used 5' RACE. A second PCR of roughly 7 to 11 cycles was run with a J-beta primer mix and a sample-barcoded 5' primer. Each TCR beta cDNA molecule received a unique molecular identifier from a template-switch 5' adaptor carrying 12 random nucleotides. Each sample yielded at least 3 million CDR3-containing paired-end reads. All of the RNA was converted into first-strand cDNA using the Mint cDNA synthesis kit, with a TRBC-specific oligonucleotide serving as the primer. After uracil-DNA glycosylase treatment, a first 18-cycle PCR used universal primers M1SS and BC2_uni_R on all cDNA. Per the original workflow: For normalization, 1 million high-quality reads, each with a distinct molecular identifier, were randomly selected from each sample. Instead of being binned into consensus sequences, reads that shared molecular identifiers were thrown out. MiTCR, run with a Q25 quality threshold and the strictest error-elimination algorithm, handled CDR3 identification, clonotype clustering and error correction. A nonparametric unseen species model using Euler transformation provided a lower-bound estimate of total TCR beta diversity. TCRdb reran the public reads through fastp at Q25 and MiXCR, keeping productive beta chains. Rows are combined by CDR3 protein, so each entry shows the most common genes and DNA. TCRdb, rather than the study authors, made the V and J calls. The sample table lists over 1,500,000 distinct CDR3 sequences, approximately 40% of them with a count of one. 20% to 25% of the sample lies in the top ten.

Donors were about 36 systemically healthy Caucasian individuals from Russia aged roughly 6 to 90 years. Each donor gave about 11 milliliters of peripheral blood, drawn into EDTA-treated Vacutainer tubes. Ficoll-Paque density-gradient centrifugation was used to isolate PBMCs, with at least 6.5 million per sample. Trizol reagent was used to extract total RNA from the PBMCs, yielding at least 6 micrograms per sample. Naive CD45RAhigh/CD27high T cell percentages were measured by flow cytometry on a PBMC aliquot from every donor. V is pared back by 0 bases and J by 2 bases, with 14 bases lying between the germline termini. The CDR3 runs 16 amino acids, cysteine and phenylalanine included. Only the CDR3 portion is preserved as DNA: 48 bases, with reading frame beginning at the first base. The germline V gene sets CDR1 to SQVTM and CDR2 to ANQGSEA.

The sequence came from a human donor in good health. The chain links TRBV29-1 with TRBJ2-1; the D gene is not confidently resolved. The sequenced material came from blood. The DNA sequence is TGCAGCGTTGAAGATTTGACCCCAAGGGCCTACAATGAGCAGTTCTTC. This translates into CSVEDLTPRAYNEQFF.